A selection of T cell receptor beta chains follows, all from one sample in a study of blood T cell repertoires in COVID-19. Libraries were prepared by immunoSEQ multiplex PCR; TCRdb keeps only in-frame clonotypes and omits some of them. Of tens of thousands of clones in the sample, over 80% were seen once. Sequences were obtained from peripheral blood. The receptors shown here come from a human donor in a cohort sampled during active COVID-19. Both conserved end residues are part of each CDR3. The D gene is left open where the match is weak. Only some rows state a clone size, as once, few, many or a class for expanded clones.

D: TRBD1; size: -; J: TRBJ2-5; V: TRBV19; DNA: TGTGCCAGTAGTACCGGACAGGGTGGCGACCAAGAGACCCAGTACTTC; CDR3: CASSTGQGGDQETQYF
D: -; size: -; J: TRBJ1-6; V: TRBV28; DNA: TGTGCCAGCAGTTTAAGGGTGGGAGGTTCACCCCTCCACTTT; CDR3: CASSLRVGGSPLHF
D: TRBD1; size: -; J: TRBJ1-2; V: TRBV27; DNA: TGTGCCAGCAGTTTATCAATCAGACAGGGGATCACCTTC; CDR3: CASSLSIRQGITF
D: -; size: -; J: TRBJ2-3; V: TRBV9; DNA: TGTGCCAGCGGGATGGGAGCTATCGTTAGCACAGATACGCAGTATTTT; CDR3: CASGMGAIVSTDTQYF
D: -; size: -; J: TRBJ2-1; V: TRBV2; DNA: TGTGCCAGCGGGCTCTCCCCCTTGAATGAGCAGTTCTTC; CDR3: CASGLSPLNEQFF
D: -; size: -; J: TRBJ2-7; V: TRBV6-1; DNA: TGTGCCAGCAGTGAAGCGCGGGGAACATTTATCTACTTC; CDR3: CASSEARGTFIYF
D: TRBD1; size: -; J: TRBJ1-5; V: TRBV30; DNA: TGTGCCTGGAGTGGGCGGGGACAGGGGCCCCAGCATTTT; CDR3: CAWSGRGQGPQHF
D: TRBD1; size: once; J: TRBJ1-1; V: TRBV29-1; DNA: TGCAGCGTGGCAGGGGGTGCCGGGAAAAACACTGAAGCTTTCTTT; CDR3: CSVAGGAGKNTEAFF
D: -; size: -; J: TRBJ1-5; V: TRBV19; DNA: TGTGCCAGTACAGGGGCGTCTAGCAATCAGCCCCAGCATTTT; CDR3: CASTGASSNQPQHF
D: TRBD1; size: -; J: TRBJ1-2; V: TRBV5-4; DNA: TGTGCCAGCAGCGGTAAGGACAGGCCCAACTATGGCTACACCTTC; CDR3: CASSGKDRPNYGYTF
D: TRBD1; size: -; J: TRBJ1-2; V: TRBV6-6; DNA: TGTGCCAGCAGAGGACAGGGGGCGAGAGATGGCTACACCTTC; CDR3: CASRGQGARDGYTF
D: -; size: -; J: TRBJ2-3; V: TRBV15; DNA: TGTGCCACCAGCAGAGATGTACTCGTCGCAGATACGCAGTATTTT; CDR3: CATSRDVLVADTQYF
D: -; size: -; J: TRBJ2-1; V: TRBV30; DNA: TGTGCCTGGAGTGTAAAGGCGGCGAATGAGCAGTTCTTC; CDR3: CAWSVKAANEQFF
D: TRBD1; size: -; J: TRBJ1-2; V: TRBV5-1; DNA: TGCGCCAGCAGCTTTACAGGGGATGGCTACACCTTC; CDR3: CASSFTGDGYTF
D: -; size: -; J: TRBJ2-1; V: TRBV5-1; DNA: TGCGCCAGCAGCTTGCAACAGAGCTCCTACAATGAGCAGTTCTTC; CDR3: CASSLQQSSYNEQFF
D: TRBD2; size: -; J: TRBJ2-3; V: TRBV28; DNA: TGTGCCAGCAGCTGGACTAGCGGACCTCACACAGATACGCAGTATTTT; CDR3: CASSWTSGPHTDTQYF
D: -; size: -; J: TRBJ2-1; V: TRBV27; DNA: TGTGCCAGCGCACCCCACGGGACCTACAATGAGCAGTTCTTC; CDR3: CASAPHGTYNEQFF
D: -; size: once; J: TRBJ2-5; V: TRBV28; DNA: TGTGCCAGCAGTACACAGGGGAGGGAGACCCAGTACTTC; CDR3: CASSTQGRETQYF
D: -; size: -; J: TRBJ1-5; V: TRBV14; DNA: TGTGCCAGCAGCCGTGGGGGGGGCGGCAATCAGCCCCAGCATTTT; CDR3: CASSRGGGGNQPQHF
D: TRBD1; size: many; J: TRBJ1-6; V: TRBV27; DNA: TGTGCCAGCAGTTTAGCAGGGGGTAATTCACCCCTCCACTTT; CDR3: CASSLAGGNSPLHF
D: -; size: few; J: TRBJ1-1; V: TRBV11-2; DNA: TGTGCCAGCAACTACGCTGGTCGGGGGGATGAACGGAACACTGAAGCTTTCTTT; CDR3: CASNYAGRGDERNTEAFF
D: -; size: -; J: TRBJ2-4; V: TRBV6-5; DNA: TGTGCCAGCACCTTCTCGACAGGCCGCGGCATTCAGTACTTC; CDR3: CASTFSTGRGIQYF
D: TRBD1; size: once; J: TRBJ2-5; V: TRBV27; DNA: TGTGCCAGCAGTTCCCTATCGGCGAGGAGACAGGGGGCCGGGGAGACCCAGTACTTC; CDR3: CASSSLSARRQGAGETQYF
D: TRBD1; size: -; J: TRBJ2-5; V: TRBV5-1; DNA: TGCGCCAGCAGCACATCGCCGACAGGGGATAGGGAGACCCAGTACTTC; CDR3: CASSTSPTGDRETQYF
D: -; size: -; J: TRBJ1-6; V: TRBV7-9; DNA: TGTGCCAGCAGCTGGGACTCTAATTCACCCCTCCACTTT; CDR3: CASSWDSNSPLHF
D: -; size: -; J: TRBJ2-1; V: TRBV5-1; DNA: TGCGCCAGCAGCTTAGGAGGGCCTATGAATGAGCAGTTCTTC; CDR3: CASSLGGPMNEQFF
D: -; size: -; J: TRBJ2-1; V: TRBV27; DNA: TGTGCCGCGCAGGACAGAATAAACAATGAGCAGTTCTTC; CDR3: CAAQDRINNEQFF